The rows below give T cell receptor beta chains drawn from one sample of a study of shared clonotypes between healthy human individuals. Sequenced by immunoSEQ multiplex PCR; TCRdb stores in-frame clones only, minus some. This sample yields a few million clones, of which 93% are seen a single time; under 0.45% belongs to the top ten. Sequenced: naive CD4+ T cells from PBMCs. Receptor source: a young man in good health. Some clones in this sample may be carry-over from other donors' samples. The CDR3 runs from the conserved cysteine through the conserved F or W. A D gene is named only where the DNA matches it firmly. Expanded clones get a size class; other rows say once, few or many, or leave the size out.

J | V | D | size | CDR3 | DNA
TRBJ2-3 | TRBV10-3 | TRBD2 | NA | CAISWTSARADTQYF | TGTGCCATCAGCTGGACTAGCGCCCGCGCAGATACGCAGTATTTT
TRBJ1-1 | TRBV28 | TRBD1 | few | CATRDRGNTEAFF | TGTGCCACCCGGGACAGAGGTAACACTGAAGCTTTCTTT
TRBJ2-3 | TRBV11-2 | NA | once | CASSRFATGVRRTDTQYF | TGTGCCAGCAGCCGATTCGCAACCGGCGTCCGACGCACAGATACGCAGTATTTT
TRBJ2-5 | TRBV7-9 | TRBD2 | few | CASSLVASGRVTQYF | TGTGCCAGCAGCTTAGTGGCTAGCGGGAGGGTGACCCAGTACTTC
TRBJ1-5 | TRBV6-1 | TRBD1 | NA | CASSAPGQGLYSNQPQHF | TGTGCCAGCAGTGCCCCGGGACAGGGGCTCTATAGCAATCAGCCCCAGCATTTT
TRBJ2-7 | TRBV5-4 | TRBD1 | once | CASSLVGQESSYEQYF | TGTGCCAGCAGCTTGGTCGGACAGGAAAGCTCCTACGAGCAGTACTTC
TRBJ2-7 | TRBV2 | NA | NA | CAGLNADEQYF | TGTGCCGGACTGAACGCGGACGAGCAGTACTTC
TRBJ2-3 | TRBV5-1 | NA | NA | CASSLAPSGSTDTQYF | TGCGCCAGCAGCTTGGCCCCCAGCGGGTCCACAGATACGCAGTATTTT
TRBJ1-5 | TRBV6-1 | NA | NA | CASSERDRQPQHF | TGTGCCAGCAGTGAAAGGGACCGTCAGCCCCAGCATTTT
TRBJ1-3 | TRBV5-4 | NA | NA | CASSLDAGSGNTIYF | TGTGCCAGCAGCTTGGATGCAGGCTCTGGAAACACCATATATTTT
TRBJ1-4 | TRBV7-7 | NA | few | CASSPSTGSKLFF | TGTGCCAGCAGCCCATCGACAGGCTCGAAACTGTTTTTT
TRBJ2-3 | TRBV12-5 | TRBD1 | NA | CASGLGQGADTQYF | TGTGCTAGTGGTTTGGGGCAGGGGGCAGATACGCAGTATTTT
TRBJ1-5 | TRBV30 | NA | NA | CAWSAATVGLRGNQPQHF | TGTGCCTGGAGTGCCGCGACGGTGGGGTTAAGAGGGAATCAGCCCCAGCATTTT
TRBJ1-1 | TRBV27 | NA | NA | CASSSRQFEAFF | TGTGCCAGCAGTTCGCGACAGTTTGAAGCTTTCTTT
TRBJ2-5 | TRBV10-2 | NA | NA | CASSASQETQYF | TGCGCCAGCAGTGCTAGCCAAGAGACCCAGTACTTC
TRBJ2-7 | TRBV6-5 | TRBD1 | NA | CASSGTGSSYEQYF | TGTGCCAGCAGTGGGACAGGGTCATCCTACGAGCAGTACTTC
TRBJ1-2 | TRBV2 | NA | NA | CASSVGRANYGYTF | TGTGCCAGCAGTGTCGGCAGAGCTAACTATGGCTACACCTTC
TRBJ1-2 | TRBV29-1 | NA | NA | CSADVSYGYTF | TGCAGCGCGGACGTCTCGTATGGCTACACCTTC